The 19 T cell receptor beta chains presented below share a single source sample, sequenced in a study of T cells in Graves' hyperthyroidism and ophthalmopathy (dated by TCRdb to about 2019). The library was obtained by multiplex PCR. Sequencing was performed on an Illumina HiSeq 2000. Amplification of TCR beta CDR3 regions was carried out from RNA transcripts. A first-round RT-PCR of the TCR CDR3 used the HTBI primer set with the Qiagen OneStep RT-PCR kit. TCRdb handled the public reads itself, with Q25 trimming in fastp and clone calling in MiXCR, and kept productive beta chains. Each entry merges the rows of one CDR3 protein and shows their most common DNA and genes. This sample comprises 410,000 or so distinct CDR3 sequences, 14% to 15% of them detected only once. The ten largest account for less than 15% of the sample. The sequenced sample consisted of blood. All receptors derive from a man aged 18-30 years with Graves' ophthalmopathy.

This clonotype was observed at least ten times. The chain carries TRBV5-6 and TRBJ2-1, with D perhaps TRBD1 (5 bases). The CDR3 covers 15 residues. The germline V gene has CDR1 SGHDT and CDR2 YYEEEE. Trimming took off 2 bases at V and 2 bases at J, with 11 bases between the two ends. The CDR3 loop is CASSLSGNPYNEQFF. The CDR3 coding sequence is TGTGCCAGCAGCTTATCAGGGAATCCCTACAATGAGCAGTTCTTC.

The sample holds many counts of this clonotype. The CDR3 here is CASSSSGGGGARQYF. In nucleotides, the CDR3 is TGCGCCAGCAGTTCCTCAGGGGGAGGGGGCGCGAGGCAGTACTTC. The chain has TRBV5-1 and TRBJ2-7; D might be TRBD1 or TRBD2, each matching 7 bases. Per the germline V gene, CDR1 is SGHRS and CDR2 is YFSETQ. CDR3 length: 15 residues. V lost 5 bases to trimming and J lost 9 bases, with 24 bases between them.

In its sample, this clonotype was seen many times. The chain uses TRBV9 and TRBJ2-5; D could derive from TRBD1 or TRBD2 (5 bases each). In germline, CDR1 is SGDLS, CDR2 YYNGEE. This CDR3 is built from 14 residues. Trimming pared 3 bases from V and 0 bases from J, leaving 9 bases between. This chain's CDR3 is CASSAGDDQETQYF. CDR3 nucleotide sequence: TGTGCCAGCAGCGCCGGGGACGACCAAGAGACCCAGTACTTC. The full variable domain, in which reference TRBV9 and TRBJ2-5 provide the parts outside the CDR3, is DSGVTQTPKHLITATGQRVTLRCSPRSGDLSVYWYQQSLDQGLQFLIQYYNGEERAKGNILERFSAQQFPDLHSELNLSSLELGDSALYFCASSAGDDQETQYFGPGTRLLVL.

Many counts were recorded for this clonotype. J is TRBJ2-1 and V is TRBV6-2 or TRBV6-3, with no clear D. In germline, CDR1 is MNHEY, CDR2 SVGEGT. Trimming pared 0 bases from V and 1 base from J, leaving 16 bases between. This CDR3 spans 18 amino acids. For the CDR3, the DNA is TGTGCCAGCAGTTACTCTTCGGACCACTTAGGGTCCTACAATGAGCAGTTCTTC. Protein: CASSYSSDHLGSYNEQFF.

This clonotype was counted many times. V usage is TRBV3-1 and J usage is TRBJ1-1, with D possibly TRBD1 on 6 matching bases. CDR1 is LGHDT, CDR2 YNNKEL, per germline (reference sequence). This CDR3 is 14 amino acids long. V lost 0 bases to trimming and J lost 4 bases, with 9 bases between them. The CDR3 sequence: CASSQDWGATEAFF. CDR3 bases: TGTGCCAGCAGCCAAGATTGGGGGGCCACTGAAGCTTTCTTT.

The V call is TRBV11-1, the J call TRBJ1-5; 9 bases are shared with TRBD1. Germline V CDR1 and CDR2: SGHAT, FQDESV (reference sequence). The CDR3 is 18 residues long. Losses at the gene ends were 5 bases for V and 0 bases for J; bases not matched to a gene: 11. The CDR3 sequence: CASSLTTGGGGSNQPQHF. The CDR3 DNA reads TGTGCCAGCAGCCTTACTACAGGGGGCGGGGGTAGCAATCAGCCCCAGCATTTT.

This clonotype has at least ten counts. J is TRBJ1-2 and V is TRBV7-2; D may be TRBD1 (6 bases). V lost 6 bases to trimming and J lost 6 bases, with 14 bases between them. The CDR3 has 13 residues. Germline V gene lookup returns CDR1 SGHTA and CDR2 FQGNSA. This chain's CDR3 is CASRESPGDGYTF. CDR3 DNA sequence: TGTGCCAGCAGAGAGTCTCCAGGGGATGGCTACACCTTC.

This clonotype was observed at least ten times. The V and J genes are TRBV3-1 and TRBJ2-7; D is perhaps TRBD2 (5 bases). The CDR3 totals 12 residues. Germline V gene sequence: CDR1 LGHDT, CDR2 YNNKEL (reference sequence). V shed 4 bases and J shed 6 bases, with 10 bases lying between them. CDR3 nucleotide sequence: TGTGCCAGCAGCCTTCCCCGGGGCGAGCAGTACTTC. As protein: CASSLPRGEQYF.

This clonotype came up many times. The CDR3 nucleotides read TGTGCCAGCAGCTTAGCCCCAGGTCTACTGAATGAGCAGTTCTTC. Translated: CASSLAPGLLNEQFF. J is TRBJ2-1 and V is TRBV11-2; D is unclear. The CDR3 sequence is 15 residues long. V was trimmed by 1 base and J by 7 bases, leaving 14 bases between them. Germline V CDR1 and CDR2: SGHAT, FQNNGV.

This chain uses TRBV24-1 with TRBJ2-1, with TRBD2 matching 9 bases. J was trimmed by 9 bases and V by 4 bases; bases with no gene match: 9. This CDR3 comprises 15 residues. The V gene's germline CDR1 is KGHDR and CDR2 SFDVKD. CDR3 region: CATSDAGGGETEQFF. As DNA, the CDR3 is TGTGCCACCAGTGACGCGGGCGGGGGGGAAACTGAGCAGTTCTTC.

This clonotype was recorded many times. This chain links TRBV30 with TRBJ1-2, with D hard to call. Germline-derived CDR1 and CDR2 are GTSNPN and SVGIG (reference sequence). This CDR3 comprises 13 residues. The germline V and J ends were trimmed by 1 base and 8 bases, with 14 bases remaining between them. The CDR3 bases are TGTGCCTGGAGTGGAACGGACCCGGGGGGCTACACCTTC. It codes for CAWSGTDPGGYTF.

There are a few counts of this clonotype. The gene calls are TRBV7-2 and TRBJ1-5; D not resolved. The germline V gene has CDR1 SGHTA and CDR2 FQGNSA. This CDR3 spans 11 amino acids. V lost 6 bases and J 9 bases, leaving 9 bases between the germline ends. CDR3 region: CASRGIGPQHF. The CDR3 nucleotides read TGTGCCAGCAGGGGGATTGGGCCCCAGCATTTT.

This clonotype was counted ten times or more. The chain joins TRBV7-8 to TRBJ1-2; D remains ambiguous. CDR3 length: 16 amino acids. The V gene lost 5 bases and the J gene lost 3 bases, with 19 bases spanning the gap. Per germline, CDR1 SGHVS and CDR2 FQNEAQ. The DNA of the CDR3 is TGTGCCAGCAGCCGCTTTTCGACGACTATCCACTATGGCTACACCTTC. Translating it yields CASSRFSTTIHYGYTF.

This clonotype was counted at least ten times. The chain is built from TRBV7-9 and TRBJ2-1, with a tentative D call TRBD1 (5 bases). This CDR3 is 15 amino acids long. Germline CDR1 and CDR2: SEHNR and FQNEAQ (reference sequence). The V gene lost 5 bases and the J gene lost 0 bases, with 11 bases spanning the gap. The CDR3 sequence: CASSPRGSSYNEQFF. The CDR3, as DNA: TGTGCCAGCAGCCCTAGGGGTTCCTCCTACAATGAGCAGTTCTTC.

The table lists this clonotype with many counts. The chain employs TRBV5-1 and TRBJ2-2; a possible D gene is TRBD2 (6 bases). Germline lookup yields CDR1 SGHRS and CDR2 YFSETQ. The CDR3 contains 14 residues. V lost 7 bases and J lost 2, with 12 bases in between. The CDR3 protein is CASCRDLNTGELFF. The DNA of the CDR3 is TGCGCCAGCTGCCGGGACTTAAACACCGGGGAGCTGTTTTTT.

There are many counts of this clonotype. The chain links TRBV12-3 or TRBV12-4 to TRBJ1-1; a possible D gene is TRBD1 (6 bases). Trimming shortened V by 5 bases and J by 0 bases, and 22 bases separated the two germline ends. The CDR3 sequence is 18 residues long. CDR3 in amino acids: CASSNRVGGARMNTEAFF. CDR3 nucleotide sequence: TGTGCCAGCAGTAACAGGGTCGGGGGGGCAAGGATGAACACTGAAGCTTTCTTT.

J is TRBJ2-1 and V is TRBV24-1; D unclear. Trimming took off 4 bases at V and 4 bases at J, with 7 bases between the two ends. This CDR3 comprises 13 residues. Per germline, CDR1 KGHDR and CDR2 SFDVKD. CDR3 protein: CATSDLRYNEQFF. As DNA, the CDR3 is TGTGCCACCAGTGACCTACGGTACAATGAGCAGTTCTTC.

Ten or more counts support this clonotype. This CDR3 reads CASSFPGSGEQFF. In DNA form, the CDR3 reads TGTGCCAGCAGCTTCCCAGGGAGCGGTGAGCAGTTCTTC. V gene TRBV7-9 combines with J gene TRBJ2-1; D may match TRBD1 or TRBD2 (5 bases each). Germline V gene sequence: CDR1 SEHNR, CDR2 FQNEAQ (reference sequence). The CDR3 contains 13 residues. Trimming stripped 3 bases from V and 9 bases from J, with 12 bases between.

In its sample, this clonotype was seen many times. V gene TRBV2 combines with J gene TRBJ1-2, with a weak D call TRBD1 (6 bases). This CDR3 spans 13 amino acids. V lost 2 bases, J lost 4 bases, and 8 bases lay in between. Germline CDR1 and CDR2: SNHLY and FYNNEI. CDR3 bases: TGTGCCAGCAGTGAAACAGGGAGCTATGGCTACACCTTC. Its translation: CASSETGSYGYTF.